A single TCR beta chain is shown here with its context. The target antigen is unknown. This sample was taken from a study of T cells in tuberculosis. In the study overall: Sequenced TCRs come from CD1B-GMM tetramer-binding T cells.

The method was immunoSEQ multiplex PCR; TCRdb's version includes in-frame clones alone and lacks a portion of them. The table includes tens of thousands of clones, about 90% detected once. Time point meaning: new active TB diagnosis, blood taken before or within 7 days of starting treatment. CDR1 MNHNS and CDR2 SASEGT come from the germline V gene. V lost 3 bases to trimming and J lost 5 bases, with 13 bases between them. CDR3 length equals 15 residues. Study findings and constraints: Shorter CDR3-alpha in active tuberculosis partly drove smaller distances.

This sequence joins TRBV6-1 and TRBJ1-4, with TRBD1 as a possible D gene (6 bases). The sequencing used PBMCs, collected at tuberculosis diagnosis. The TCR comes from an adult with tuberculosis. CDR3 in DNA: TGTGCCAGCAGTGACCCGGGACAACGGAATGAAAAACTGTTTTTT. Translating gives CASSDPGQRNEKLFF.